The source of this TCR beta chain is a study of CD8+CD57+ T cells in acquired aplastic anemia. At the level of the study: Yields of DNA that came from sorted CD4+ and CD8+ cells averaged about 3.5 ug. As sequenced from healthy donors, CD4+ cells averaged approximately 11 million reads. Study outcomes and limitations: CD8+ Simpson's diversity did not differ significantly between patients and controls. Over 25 shared CD8+ CDR3s appeared highly expressed within patients' immunodominant clones.

Germline CDR1 is SGHVT and CDR2 is SQSDAQ. The ends were cut back, 5 bases at V and 9 bases at J, with 20 bases in the middle. CDR3 length equals 14 residues. To note about this clonotype: Antigen unknown.

Genomic DNA was employed as the template in profiling TCR beta VDJ and CDR3. One entry per CDR3 protein results from TCRdb running MiXCR on the reads. The sample has hundreds of thousands of distinct CDR3 sequences; under 80% are singletons. The chain is built from TRBV7-4 and TRBJ2-7; D may be TRBD1 or TRBD2 (5 bases each). The receptor comes from a human donor in good health, serving as a control. The sequenced sample consisted of sorted CD4+, CD8+, or CD8+CD57+ T cells (not recorded which) from PBMCs. CDR3 amino acids: CASSVSRLLDRQYF. CDR3 DNA: TGTGCCAGCAGCGTGTCTAGACTACTCGACAGGCAGTACTTC.